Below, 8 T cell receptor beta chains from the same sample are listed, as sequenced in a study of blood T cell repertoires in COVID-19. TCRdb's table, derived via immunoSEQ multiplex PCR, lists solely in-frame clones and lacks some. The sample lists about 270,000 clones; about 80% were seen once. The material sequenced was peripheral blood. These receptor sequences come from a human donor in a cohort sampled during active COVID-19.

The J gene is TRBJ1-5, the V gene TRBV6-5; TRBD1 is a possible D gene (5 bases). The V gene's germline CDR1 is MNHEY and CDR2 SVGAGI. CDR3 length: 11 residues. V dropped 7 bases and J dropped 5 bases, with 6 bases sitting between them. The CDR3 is CASKGDQPQHF. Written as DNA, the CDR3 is TGTGCCAGCAAAGGGGATCAGCCCCAGCATTTT.

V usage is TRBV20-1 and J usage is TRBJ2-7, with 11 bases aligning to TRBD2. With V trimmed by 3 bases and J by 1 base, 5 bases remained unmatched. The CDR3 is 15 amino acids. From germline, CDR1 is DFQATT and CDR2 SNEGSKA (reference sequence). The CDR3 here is CSASRGLAESYEQYF. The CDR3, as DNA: TGCAGTGCTAGTCGGGGACTAGCGGAGTCCTACGAGCAGTACTTC.

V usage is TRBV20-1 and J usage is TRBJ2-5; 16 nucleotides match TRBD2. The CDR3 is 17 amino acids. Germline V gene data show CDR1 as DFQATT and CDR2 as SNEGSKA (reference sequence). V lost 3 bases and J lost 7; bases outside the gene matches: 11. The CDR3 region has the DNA TGCAGTGCTAGTTGGGGACTAGCGGGAGGGCCGTCGGGGACCCAGTACTTC. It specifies CSASWGLAGGPSGTQYF.

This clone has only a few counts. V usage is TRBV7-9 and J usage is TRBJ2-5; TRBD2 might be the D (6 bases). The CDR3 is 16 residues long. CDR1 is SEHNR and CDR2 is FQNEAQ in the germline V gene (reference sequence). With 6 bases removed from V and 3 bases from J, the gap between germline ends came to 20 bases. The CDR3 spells CASSPGWGLAEETQYF. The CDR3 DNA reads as TGTGCCAGCAGTCCTGGGTGGGGTTTAGCGGAAGAGACCCAGTACTTC.

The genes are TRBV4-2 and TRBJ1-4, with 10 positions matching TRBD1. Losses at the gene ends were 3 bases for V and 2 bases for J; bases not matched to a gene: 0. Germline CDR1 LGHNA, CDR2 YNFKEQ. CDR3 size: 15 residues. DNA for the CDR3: TGTGCCAGCAGCCAGACAGGGGGCACTAATGAAAAACTGTTTTTT. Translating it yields CASSQTGGTNEKLFF.

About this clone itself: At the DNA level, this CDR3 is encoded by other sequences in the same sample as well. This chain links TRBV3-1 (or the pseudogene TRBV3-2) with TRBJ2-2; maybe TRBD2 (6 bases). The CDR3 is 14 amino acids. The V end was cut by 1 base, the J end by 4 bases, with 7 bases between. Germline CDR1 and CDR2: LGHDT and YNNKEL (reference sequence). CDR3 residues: CASSQVGGTGELFF. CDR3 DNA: TGTGCCAGCAGCCAAGTGGGAGGCACCGGGGAGCTGTTTTTT.

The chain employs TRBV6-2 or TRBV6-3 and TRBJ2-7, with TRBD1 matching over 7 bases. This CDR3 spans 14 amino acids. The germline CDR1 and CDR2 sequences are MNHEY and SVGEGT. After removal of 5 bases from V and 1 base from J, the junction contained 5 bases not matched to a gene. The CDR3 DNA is TGTGCCAGCAGTGGACAGGCACAATCCTACGAGCAGTACTTC. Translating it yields CASSGQAQSYEQYF.

The CDR3 nucleotides are TGTGCCAGCTCATACCCCGGGACAGAGAGCTACGAGCAGTACTTC. Translating it yields CASSYPGTESYEQYF. The chain has TRBV18 and TRBJ2-7; TRBD1 agrees at 7 bases. After removal of 5 bases from V and 3 bases from J, the junction contained 10 bases not matched to a gene. The CDR3 is made up of 15 amino acids. Germline-derived CDR1 and CDR2 are KGHSH and LQKENI.